A selection of T cell receptor beta chains follows, all from one sample in a study of cytomegalovirus exposure and HLA in healthy donors. The data were produced by immunoSEQ multiplex PCR, yet TCRdb's version contains in-frame clones alone and is incomplete. The sample's table shows 75,000 to 100,000 clones. Input material: PBMCs. The source of these receptors is a woman in her sixties or seventies in good health and CMV-seronegative. Each CDR3 is given with its conserved first and last residue. A D gene is named only where the DNA matches it firmly.

v_call	d_call	j_call	cdr3_nt	cdr3_aa
TRBV5-4	TRBD1	TRBJ1-2	TGTGCCAGCAGCTTTTTTGAGGGGGCCTATGGCTACACCTTC	CASSFFEGAYGYTF
TRBV5-1	-	TRBJ1-4	TGCGCCAGCCGAATACAAATAACTAATGAAAAACTGTTTTTT	CASRIQITNEKLFF
TRBV6-6	-	TRBJ2-7	TGTGCCAGCAGTTACGGGGGCCCCTACGAGCAGTACTTC	CASSYGGPYEQYF
TRBV5-4	-	TRBJ1-4	TGTGCCAGCAGCTTACTTGGCAGGGGAAATGAAAAACTGTTTTTT	CASSLLGRGNEKLFF
TRBV7-9	TRBD2	TRBJ2-3	TGTGCCAGCAGCTCCCCGCCCGGGACTAGCGGGTACACAGATACGCAGTATTTT	CASSSPPGTSGYTDTQYF
TRBV10-2	TRBD1	TRBJ2-7	TGCGCCAGCTCTCCGGGACAGGGCACCTACGAGCAGTACTTC	CASSPGQGTYEQYF
TRBV13	-	TRBJ2-7	TGTGCCAGCACGGTCGCAGGGGCGAGCGAGCAGTACTTC	CASTVAGASEQYF
TRBV7-9	-	TRBJ2-5	TGTGCCAGGACCGGGGAGAAAGAGACCCAGTACTTC	CARTGEKETQYF
TRBV28	TRBD2	TRBJ2-7	TGTGCCAGCATAGCTAGCGGGGTCTACGAGCAGTACTTC	CASIASGVYEQYF
TRBV6-1	-	TRBJ2-1	TGTGCCAGCAAAGGACAGCTTTACAATGAGCAGTTCTTC	CASKGQLYNEQFF
TRBV7-8	-	TRBJ1-1	TGTGCCAGCAGCCTCATCGGTCTAGCGGTAAACACTGAAGCTTTCTTT	CASSLIGLAVNTEAFF
TRBV14	TRBD2	TRBJ2-3	TGTGCCAGCAGCCAAGATGCCCCTGCGGGAGATCTTGATACGCAGTATTTT	CASSQDAPAGDLDTQYF
TRBV6-5	-	TRBJ1-2	TGTGCCAGCAGTTATAAACAGGGCGGAAACTATGGCTACACCTTC	CASSYKQGGNYGYTF
TRBV27	TRBD1	TRBJ1-1	TGTGCCAGCAGCCCCGGGACAGGGAGGCCGAACACTGAAGCTTTCTTT	CASSPGTGRPNTEAFF
TRBV7-2	TRBD2	TRBJ2-5	TGTGCCAGCAGCTTATTTAAACTAGCGGGAGGCGAGGAGACCCAGTACTTC	CASSLFKLAGGEETQYF
TRBV7-2	TRBD2	TRBJ2-1	TGTGCCAGCAGCAGTAGCGGGAGGTCCTACAATGAGCAGTTCTTC	CASSSSGRSYNEQFF